These T cell receptor beta chains were read from a single sample in a study of cytomegalovirus exposure and HLA in healthy donors. Generated by immunoSEQ multiplex PCR, the TCRdb table keeps only in-frame clones and is missing some. This table holds tens of thousands of clones, about 90% found once. Sample: PBMCs. The source is a woman aged 18 to 35 in good health and CMV-seropositive. The CDR3 runs from the conserved cysteine through the conserved F or W. The D gene is left open where the match is weak. Where a row states a size, it is once, few, many or the class of an expanded clone; other rows omit it.

clone_size	v_call	j_call	d_call	cdr3_aa	cdr3_nt
once	TRBV7-2	TRBJ2-7	TRBD2	CASSNSGGGYEQYF	TGTGCCAGCAGCAATAGCGGGGGAGGGTACGAGCAGTACTTC
NA	TRBV27	TRBJ1-2	TRBD1	CASSPHPGGLFYGYTF	TGTGCCAGCAGTCCCCACCCAGGGGGCCTATTCTATGGCTACACCTTC
NA	TRBV6-6	TRBJ1-2	NA	CASSSDMSLNYGYTF	TGTGCCAGCAGTTCTGACATGTCGCTTAACTATGGCTACACCTTC
NA	TRBV19	TRBJ2-1	TRBD2	CASSELAGGEVNEQFF	TGTGCCAGTAGCGAACTAGCGGGGGGGGAGGTCAATGAGCAGTTCTTC
NA	TRBV7-9	TRBJ2-7	NA	CASSTTGDISYEQYF	TGTGCCAGCAGCACCACAGGAGACATTTCCTACGAGCAGTACTTC
NA	TRBV7-6	TRBJ2-7	NA	CASSLAGGDYEQYF	TGTGCCAGCAGCTTAGCCGGCGGGGACTACGAGCAGTACTTC
NA	TRBV4-1	TRBJ1-1	TRBD1	CASSRTTGIHEAFF	TGCGCCAGCAGCCGGACGACAGGGATTCATGAAGCTTTCTTT
NA	TRBV9	TRBJ2-1	TRBD2	CASSLDRAGENYNEQFF	TGTGCCAGCAGCCTTGATCGGGCGGGGGAGAACTACAATGAGCAGTTCTTC
NA	TRBV9	TRBJ2-7	NA	CASSVAAGAYEQYF	TGTGCCAGCAGCGTAGCCGCAGGGGCCTACGAGCAGTACTTC
NA	TRBV25-1	TRBJ2-7	TRBD2	CASSEWGGEQYF	TGTGCCAGCAGTGAATGGGGGGGCGAGCAGTACTTC
NA	TRBV27	TRBJ2-7	TRBD2	CASSPGTSGILHEQYF	TGTGCCAGCAGTCCCGGGACTAGCGGGATTCTCCACGAGCAGTACTTC
NA	TRBV6-5	TRBJ2-1	NA	CASSYRPGAYNEQFF	TGTGCCAGCAGTTATAGACCAGGGGCCTACAATGAGCAGTTCTTC
NA	TRBV5-4	TRBJ2-7	TRBD2	CASSQTSGTYEQYF	TGTGCCAGCAGCCAGACTAGCGGGACCTACGAGCAGTACTTC
NA	TRBV21-1	TRBJ2-3	NA	CASQNKTSTDTQYF	TGTGCCAGCCAAAACAAGACTAGCACAGATACGCAGTATTTT
NA	TRBV4-3	TRBJ1-2	TRBD1	CASSQGPGDRVGYGYTF	TGCGCCAGCAGCCAAGGGCCAGGTGACAGGGTGGGCTATGGCTACACCTTC
NA	TRBV2	TRBJ1-4	TRBD1	CASSSGQGLNEKLFF	TGTGCCAGCAGTAGTGGACAGGGCCTTAATGAAAAACTGTTTTTT
NA	TRBV15	TRBJ2-1	TRBD1	CATSRETGGSYNEQFF	TGTGCCACCAGCAGAGAGACAGGGGGCAGTTACAATGAGCAGTTCTTC
once	TRBV30	TRBJ1-1	NA	CAWSVTGLTEAFF	TGTGCCTGGAGCGTTACAGGGCTGACTGAAGCTTTCTTT
NA	TRBV19	TRBJ2-7	TRBD1	CASSTHTGTGFPYEQYF	TGTGCCAGTAGTACACACACCGGGACAGGGTTCCCCTACGAGCAGTACTTC
NA	TRBV7-9	TRBJ2-7	TRBD1	CASSSGQGLYEQYF	TGTGCCAGCAGCTCAGGACAGGGCCTATACGAGCAGTACTTC
NA	TRBV2	TRBJ1-1	NA	CASSEIRGGTEAFF	TGTGCCAGCAGTGAAATCAGGGGCGGCACTGAAGCTTTCTTT
NA	TRBV20-1	TRBJ2-5	NA	CSASARETQYF	TGCAGTGCCAGCGCCAGAGAGACCCAGTACTTC
NA	TRBV4-1	TRBJ1-4	TRBD1	CASSHQDRGGEKLFF	TGCGCCAGCAGCCATCAGGACAGGGGAGGTGAAAAACTGTTTTTT
NA	TRBV21-1	TRBJ2-1	NA	CASTPEYWGRGDSSYNEQFF	TGTGCCAGCACCCCAGAGTATTGGGGGCGGGGGGATAGCTCCTACAATGAGCAGTTCTTC
NA	TRBV9	TRBJ2-2	NA	CASSVGLTGELFF	TGTGCCAGCAGCGTAGGTCTCACCGGGGAGCTGTTTTTT
NA	TRBV28	TRBJ1-1	NA	CASSFWNTEAFF	TGTGCCAGCAGTTTCTGGAACACTGAAGCTTTCTTT
NA	TRBV5-1	TRBJ2-1	NA	CASSSNYNEQFF	TGCGCCAGCAGCTCAAACTACAATGAGCAGTTCTTC
NA	TRBV7-8	TRBJ1-3	NA	CASSPWYDRLYSGNTIYF	TGTGCCAGCAGCCCATGGTACGACAGGCTCTACTCTGGAAACACCATATATTTT
NA	TRBV9	TRBJ2-5	TRBD1	CASSVRDRVKETQYF	TGTGCCAGCAGCGTCCGGGACAGGGTTAAAGAGACCCAGTACTTC
NA	TRBV13	TRBJ2-3	TRBD2	CASVGLPTDTQYF	TGTGCCAGCGTGGGACTACCAACAGATACGCAGTATTTT
NA	TRBV28	TRBJ2-1	TRBD2	CASSYPGGDVQFF	TGTGCCAGCAGTTACCCCGGGGGGGACGTGCAGTTCTTC
few	TRBV7-9	TRBJ1-4	NA	CASSFFSGEKLFF	TGTGCCAGCAGCTTCTTCTCGGGGGAAAAACTGTTTTTT
NA	TRBV11-3	TRBJ2-1	TRBD2	CASSPHSSGSRNEQFF	TGTGCCAGCAGCCCGCACTCTAGCGGGAGCCGGAATGAGCAGTTCTTC
NA	TRBV11-2	TRBJ2-7	TRBD2	CASSPSGLAVYEQYF	TGTGCCAGCAGCCCGAGTGGGCTAGCGGTTTACGAGCAGTACTTC
NA	TRBV29-1	TRBJ2-5	NA	CSVPGGETQYF	TGCAGCGTCCCGGGTGGAGAGACCCAGTACTTC
NA	TRBV11-2	TRBJ2-7	TRBD2	CASSYRTSGSYEQYF	TGTGCCAGCAGCTACCGGACTAGCGGATCCTACGAGCAGTACTTC
NA	TRBV30	TRBJ2-3	TRBD1	CAWRGTVTQYF	TGTGCCTGGAGAGGGACAGTTACGCAGTATTTT
NA	TRBV9	TRBJ2-1	TRBD2	CASSVTSGDNEQFF	TGTGCCAGCAGCGTGACTAGCGGGGACAATGAGCAGTTCTTC
NA	TRBV4-1	TRBJ1-3	NA	CASSPARGRGLRNTIYF	TGCGCCAGCAGCCCAGCCCGGGGCAGGGGATTACGAAACACCATATATTTT
few	TRBV6-5	TRBJ2-1	NA	CASSSAEYNEQFF	TGTGCCAGCTCCAGCGCGGAGTACAATGAGCAGTTCTTC
NA	TRBV7-9	TRBJ1-5	NA	CASSLENQGNQPQHF	TGTGCCAGCAGCTTAGAGAATCAGGGAAATCAGCCCCAGCATTTT
NA	TRBV2	TRBJ2-7	TRBD1	CAVPHRDRPYEQYF	TGTGCCGTCCCCCACCGGGACAGACCCTACGAGCAGTACTTC
NA	TRBV5-1	TRBJ2-7	NA	CASSLVEDQSYEQYF	TGCGCCAGCAGCTTGGTTGAGGATCAATCCTACGAGCAGTACTTC
NA	TRBV2	TRBJ2-1	NA	CASEGTPHSLREQFF	TGTGCCAGTGAAGGGACTCCACATTCGCTGCGGGAGCAGTTCTTC
NA	TRBV2	TRBJ1-5	NA	CASSERGGAQPQHF	TGTGCCAGCAGTGAAAGGGGGGGTGCTCAGCCCCAGCATTTT
NA	TRBV2	TRBJ1-1	NA	CASSEARPRTANTEAFF	TGTGCCAGCAGTGAAGCGCGCCCGAGGACAGCAAACACTGAAGCTTTCTTT
NA	TRBV28	TRBJ2-7	TRBD2	CASSLRGLAGVEQYF	TGTGCCAGCAGTTTGCGCGGACTAGCGGGAGTCGAGCAGTACTTC
NA	TRBV7-9	TRBJ2-7	NA	CASSLATAYEQYF	TGTGCCAGCAGCTTAGCGACAGCCTACGAGCAGTACTTC
NA	TRBV18	TRBJ1-2	NA	CASSPLPGHVYGYTF	TGTGCCAGCTCACCACTTCCGGGACATGTTTATGGCTACACCTTC
few	TRBV6-1	TRBJ2-7	TRBD1	CASSEEGTGGYEQYF	TGTGCCAGCAGTGAAGAGGGGACAGGGGGCTACGAGCAGTACTTC